The 4 T cell receptor beta chains below come from one sample, sequenced in a study of blood T cell repertoires in COVID-19. Assay: immunoSEQ multiplex PCR; the TCRdb copy retains only in-frame clones and omits some. The profile covers around 100,000 clones, with 85% to 90% appearing a single time and 5% to 6.5% taken by the ten largest. The sample taken for sequencing was peripheral blood. The receptors shown here come from a human donor in a cohort sampled during active COVID-19.

The J gene is TRBJ2-1, the V gene TRBV7-9; maybe TRBD2 (6 bases). The CDR3 loop spans 16 amino acids. V lost 1 base and J 7 bases, leaving 17 bases between the germline ends. The germline gives CDR1 SEHNR, CDR2 FQNEAQ (reference sequence). For the CDR3, the DNA is TGTGCCAGCAGCTTAGGCGTTGCGCTGGGGGGTAATGAGCAGTTCTTC. Its translation: CASSLGVALGGNEQFF.

This chain joins TRBV29-1 and TRBJ2-4, with D perhaps matching TRBD2 (5 bases). This CDR3 has 13 residues. Trimming cost V 7 bases and J 2 bases, with 12 bases left between them. Germline CDR1 and CDR2: SQVTM and ANQGSEA. The DNA of the CDR3 is TGCAGCGGGAGATCCGGGACCAAAAACATTCAGTACTTC. It encodes CSGRSGTKNIQYF.

The chain links TRBV5-8 to TRBJ1-1; TRBD1 aligns across 7 bases. With V trimmed by 5 bases and J by 0 bases, 16 bases remained unmatched. The CDR3 is made up of 18 amino acids. Germline CDR1 SGHTS, CDR2 YDEGEE. The CDR3 DNA sequence: TGTGCCAGCAGTTTCCTACGACGGGACAGTAAGCTGAACACTGAAGCTTTCTTT. Translated, it gives CASSFLRRDSKLNTEAFF.

In this sample, this clone turned up a few times. The chain links TRBV9 to TRBJ1-5; 9 bases match TRBD1. Germline V gives CDR1 SGDLS, CDR2 YYNGEE. Trimming cost V 3 bases and J 7 bases; bases outside gene matches: 5. This CDR3 is 14 amino acids long. In DNA, the CDR3 is TGTGCCAGCAGCGCGCCGGACAGGGGACAGCCCCAGCATTTT. As protein: CASSAPDRGQPQHF.